This T cell receptor beta chain was sequenced during a study of blood T cells in healthy people across ages. Study observations and caveats: TCR beta diversity per million T cells fell roughly linearly with age.

It was with a sample-barcoded 5' primer and a J-beta primer mix that a second PCR of roughly 7 to 12 cycles was run. TCRdb processed the 5' RACE reads anew with MiXCR; each CDR3 protein has one entry. This sample carries some 1.8 million distinct CDR3 sequences, 35% to 50% of them seen once, and the ten largest clones take under 30%. The CDR3 is 16 residues long. The germline CDR1 and CDR2 sequences are GTSNPN and SVGIG (reference sequence). Trimming at V came to 2 bases and at J to 6 bases, leaving 9 bases not matched to a gene. Every donor provided 9.5 to 10 milliliters of peripheral blood. Every sample had a minimum of 7 million PBMCs isolated. Only a few counts were recorded for this clonotype. The antigen is unknown.

The clonotype was recovered from a human donor in good health. Sequencing was performed on blood. The V call is TRBV30, the J call TRBJ2-2, with 10 bases identical to TRBD1. CDR3 nucleotides: TGTGCCTGGAGTCCCAGGACAGGGGGATTCGCCGGGGAGCTGTTTTTT. It encodes CAWSPRTGGFAGELFF. The entire variable domain, with the rest obtained from reference TRBV30 and TRBJ2-2, is as follows: SQTIHQWPATLVQPVGSPLSLECTVEGTSNPNLYWYRQAAGRGLQLLFYSVGIGQISSEVPQNLSASRPQDRQFILSSKKLLLSDSGFYLCAWSPRTGGFAGELFFGEGSRLTVL.